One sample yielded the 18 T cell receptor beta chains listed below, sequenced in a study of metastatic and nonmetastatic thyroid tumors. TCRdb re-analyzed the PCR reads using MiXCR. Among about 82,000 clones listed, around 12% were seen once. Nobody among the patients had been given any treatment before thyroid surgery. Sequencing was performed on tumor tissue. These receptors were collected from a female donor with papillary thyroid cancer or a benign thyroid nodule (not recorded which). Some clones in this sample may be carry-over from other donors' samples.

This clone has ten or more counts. As DNA, the CDR3 is TGTGCCACCAGCAGAGATCAGGGGGCGAACACTGAAGCTTTCTTT. It is translated as CATSRDQGANTEAFF. This chain joins TRBV15 and TRBJ1-1, with 8 bases fitting TRBD1. Looked up from germline, CDR1 is LNHNV and CDR2 is YYDKDF (reference sequence). The junction had 1 base not matched to a gene; V was cut back by 0 bases and J by 1 base. The CDR3 is made up of 15 amino acids. Full variable domain (remainder filled in from reference TRBV15 and TRBJ1-1): DAMVIQNPRYQVTQFGKPVTLSCSQTLNHNVMYWYQQKSSQAPKLLFHYYDKDFNNEADTPDNFQSRRPNTSFCFLDIRSPGLGDTAMYLCATSRDQGANTEAFFGQGTRLTVV.

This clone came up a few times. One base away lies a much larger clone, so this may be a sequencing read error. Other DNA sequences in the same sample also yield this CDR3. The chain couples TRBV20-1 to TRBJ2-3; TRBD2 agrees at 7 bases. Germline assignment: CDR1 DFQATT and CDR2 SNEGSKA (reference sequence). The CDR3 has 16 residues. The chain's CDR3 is CSARDSSGITGDTQYF. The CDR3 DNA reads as TGCAGCGCTAGAGATTCCAGCGGGATCACCGGAGATACGCAGTATTTT.

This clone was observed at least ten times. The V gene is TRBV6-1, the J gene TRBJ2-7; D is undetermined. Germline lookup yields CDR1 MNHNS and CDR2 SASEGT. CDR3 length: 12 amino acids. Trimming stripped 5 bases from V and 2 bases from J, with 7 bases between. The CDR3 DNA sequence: TGTGCCAGCAGTCCATCAACCTACGAGCAGTACTTC. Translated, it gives CASSPSTYEQYF.

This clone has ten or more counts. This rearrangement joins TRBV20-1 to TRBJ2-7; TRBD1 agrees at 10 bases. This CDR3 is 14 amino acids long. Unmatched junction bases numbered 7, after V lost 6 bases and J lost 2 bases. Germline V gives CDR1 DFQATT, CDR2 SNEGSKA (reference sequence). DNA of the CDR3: TGCAGTGCGCGACCGGGACAGGGGCCCTACGAGCAGTACTTC. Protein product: CSARPGQGPYEQYF.

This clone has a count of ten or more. For the CDR3, the DNA is TGTGCCACCAGTGACCCCACTAGCGGGAGGGCCGGTGAGCAGTTCTTC. Encoded protein: CATSDPTSGRAGEQFF. This chain uses TRBV24-1 with TRBJ2-1, with 13 nucleotides matching TRBD2. CDR3 size: 16 residues. V was pared by 4 bases and J by 9 bases, with 8 bases of the junction left unmatched. Germline lookup yields CDR1 KGHDR and CDR2 SFDVKD.

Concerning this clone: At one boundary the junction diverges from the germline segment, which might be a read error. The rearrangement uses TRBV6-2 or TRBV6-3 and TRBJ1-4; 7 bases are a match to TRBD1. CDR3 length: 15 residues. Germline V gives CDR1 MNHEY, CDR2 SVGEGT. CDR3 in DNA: TGTGCCTGCAGCCCCTTGGGACAGAAAAATGAAAAACTGTTTTTT. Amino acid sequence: CACSPLGQKNEKLFF.

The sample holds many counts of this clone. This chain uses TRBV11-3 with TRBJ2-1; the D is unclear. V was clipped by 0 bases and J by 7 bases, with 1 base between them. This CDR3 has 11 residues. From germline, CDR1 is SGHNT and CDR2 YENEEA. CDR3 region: CASSLENEQFF. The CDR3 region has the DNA TGTGCCAGCAGCTTAGAGAATGAGCAGTTCTTC.

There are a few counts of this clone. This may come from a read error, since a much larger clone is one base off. CDR3 nucleotides: TGTGCCAGCCAGTCCCAGGGATCTAGCACATATACGCAGTATTTT. Amino acid sequence: CASQSQGSSTYTQYF. This chain joins TRBV6-1 and TRBJ2-3, with D possibly being TRBD1 or TRBD2 (5 bases each). CDR3 size: 15 residues. CDR1 MNHNS and CDR2 SASEGT come from the germline V gene.

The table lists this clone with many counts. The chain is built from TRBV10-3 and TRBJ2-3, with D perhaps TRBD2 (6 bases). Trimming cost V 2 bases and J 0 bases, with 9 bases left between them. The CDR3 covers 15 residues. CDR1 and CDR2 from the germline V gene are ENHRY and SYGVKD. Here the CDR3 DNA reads TGTGCCATCAGTGAGATCGGGGGAAGCACAGATACGCAGTATTTT. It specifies CAISEIGGSTDTQYF.

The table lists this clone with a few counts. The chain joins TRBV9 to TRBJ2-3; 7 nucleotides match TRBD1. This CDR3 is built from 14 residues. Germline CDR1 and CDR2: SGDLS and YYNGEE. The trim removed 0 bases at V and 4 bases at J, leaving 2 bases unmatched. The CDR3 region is CASSVGQGADTQYF. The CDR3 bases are TGTGCCAGCAGCGTAGGACAGGGCGCAGATACGCAGTATTTT.

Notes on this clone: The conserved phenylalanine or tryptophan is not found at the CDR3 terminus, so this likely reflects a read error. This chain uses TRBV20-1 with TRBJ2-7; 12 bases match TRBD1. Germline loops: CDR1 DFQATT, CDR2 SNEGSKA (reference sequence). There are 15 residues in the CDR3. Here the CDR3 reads CSDRGPGTGGVEQYS. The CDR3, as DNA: TGCAGTGATAGAGGTCCCGGGACAGGGGGCGTAGAGCAGTACTCC.

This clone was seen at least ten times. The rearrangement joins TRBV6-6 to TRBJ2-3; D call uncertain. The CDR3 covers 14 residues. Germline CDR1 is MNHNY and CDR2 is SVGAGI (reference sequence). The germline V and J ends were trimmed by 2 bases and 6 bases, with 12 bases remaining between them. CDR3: CASSYGPLGDTQYF. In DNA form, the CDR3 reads TGTGCCAGCAGTTACGGACCCTTAGGGGATACGCAGTATTTT.

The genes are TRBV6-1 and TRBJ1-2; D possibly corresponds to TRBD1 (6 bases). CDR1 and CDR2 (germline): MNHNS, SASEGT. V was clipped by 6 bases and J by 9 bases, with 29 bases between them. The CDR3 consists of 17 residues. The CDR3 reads CASSDRQGTSVVGRYTF. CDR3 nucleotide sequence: TGTGCCAGCAGCGACCGCCAGGGGACAAGTGTTGTAGGGCGCTACACCTTC.

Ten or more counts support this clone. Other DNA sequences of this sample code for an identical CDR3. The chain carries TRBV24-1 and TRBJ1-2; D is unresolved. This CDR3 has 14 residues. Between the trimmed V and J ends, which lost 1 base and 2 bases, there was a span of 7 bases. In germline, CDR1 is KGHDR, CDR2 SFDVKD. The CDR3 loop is CATSDLALNYGYTF. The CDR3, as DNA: TGTGCCACCAGTGATTTAGCACTGAACTATGGCTACACCTTC.

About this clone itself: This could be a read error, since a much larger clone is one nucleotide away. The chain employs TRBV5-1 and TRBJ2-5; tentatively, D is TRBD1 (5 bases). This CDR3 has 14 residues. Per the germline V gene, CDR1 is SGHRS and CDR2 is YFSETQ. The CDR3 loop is CASSLGQLQETRYF. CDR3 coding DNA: TGCGCCAGCAGCTTGGGACAGCTCCAAGAGACCCGGTACTTC.

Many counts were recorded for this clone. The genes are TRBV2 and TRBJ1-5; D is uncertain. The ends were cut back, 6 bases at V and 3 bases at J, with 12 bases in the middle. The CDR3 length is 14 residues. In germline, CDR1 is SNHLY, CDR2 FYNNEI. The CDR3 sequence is CASSVGGYNQPQHF. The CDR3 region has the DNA TGTGCCAGCAGCGTCGGCGGATACAATCAGCCCCAGCATTTT.

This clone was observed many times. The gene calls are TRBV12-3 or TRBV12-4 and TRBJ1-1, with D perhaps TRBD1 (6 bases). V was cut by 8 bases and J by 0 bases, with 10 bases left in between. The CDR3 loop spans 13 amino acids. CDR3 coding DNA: TGTGCCAGCCTGGACAGAATGAACACTGAAGCTTTCTTT. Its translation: CASLDRMNTEAFF.

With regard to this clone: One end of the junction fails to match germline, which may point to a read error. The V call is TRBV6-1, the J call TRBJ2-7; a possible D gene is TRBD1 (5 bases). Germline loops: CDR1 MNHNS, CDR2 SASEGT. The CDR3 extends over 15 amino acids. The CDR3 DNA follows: TGTGCCAGCAGCACTACCGGTACAGGCTCCTACGAGCATTACTTC. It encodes CASSTTGTGSYEHYF.